Listed here are 14 T cell receptor beta chains from one sample, sequenced in a study of T cell responses to AZD1222 COVID-19 vaccine. Here immunoSEQ multiplex PCR was the method, and the copy in TCRdb shows in-frame clones only, minus some. Among tens of thousands of clones listed, roughly 87% were seen once. The specimen comprised peripheral blood, sampled 28 days after the second AZD1222 dose. The receptors were gathered from an adult who received the AZD1222 COVID-19 vaccine.

The chain couples TRBV3-1 (or the pseudogene TRBV3-2) to TRBJ2-5, with D maybe TRBD2 (6 bases). The CDR3 has 14 amino acids. V dropped 1 base and J dropped 5 bases, with 11 bases sitting between them. Germline CDR1 and CDR2: LGHDT and YNNKEL (reference sequence). DNA of the CDR3: TGTGCCAGCAGCCAAGGGAGGGCGGCGGAGACCCAGTACTTC. Translating it yields CASSQGRAAETQYF.

This clone was counted once. The gene calls are TRBV28 and TRBJ2-7, with TRBD2 matching over 7 bases. There are 15 residues in the CDR3. The germline V gene encodes CDR1 MDHEN and CDR2 SYDVKM. With 5 bases clipped from V and 2 bases from J, the junction kept 9 bases outside the gene matches. The CDR3 spells CASSPSGTPPYEQYF. The CDR3, as DNA: TGTGCCAGCAGTCCCAGCGGGACCCCGCCCTACGAGCAGTACTTC.

The genes are TRBV5-1 and TRBJ2-7, with 7 nucleotides matching TRBD1. This CDR3 has 14 amino acids. After removal of 3 bases from V and 1 base from J, the junction contained 4 bases not matched to a gene. Germline CDR1 SGHRS, CDR2 YFSETQ. CDR3 DNA: TGCGCCAGCAGCTCGGGACAGAGTTCCTACGAGCAGTACTTC. The encoded protein is CASSSGQSSYEQYF.

The V and J genes are TRBV24-1 and TRBJ1-2; weak D call: TRBD1 (5 bases). CDR1 is KGHDR, CDR2 SFDVKD, per germline. The V gene lost 4 bases and the J gene lost 3 bases, with 17 bases spanning the gap. This CDR3 has 16 residues. The CDR3 here is CATSDRTPTNDYGYTF. The DNA of the CDR3 is TGTGCCACCAGTGACAGGACACCTACGAACGACTATGGCTACACCTTC.

The CDR3 sequence: CASSTLLAAQETQYF. The CDR3 nucleotides read TGTGCCAGCAGTACCTTACTAGCGGCACAAGAGACCCAGTACTTC. The chain employs TRBV2 and TRBJ2-5; 8 bases align to TRBD2. The CDR3 runs to 15 residues. V shed 5 bases and J 2 bases; nucleotides not matched to a gene: 7. The germline CDR1 and CDR2 sequences are SNHLY and FYNNEI.

The chain employs TRBV3-1 (or the pseudogene TRBV3-2) and TRBJ2-7, with 7 bases aligning to TRBD1. The CDR3 extends over 11 amino acids. Germline V lookup: CDR1 LGHDT, CDR2 YNNKEL (reference sequence). V trimming: 8 bases; J trimming: 4 bases; junction bases outside the gene matches: 2. CDR3 residues: CASQDRYEQYF. In nucleotides, the CDR3 is TGTGCCAGCCAGGACAGGTACGAGCAGTACTTC.

This clone was detected once. This sequence joins TRBV28 and TRBJ2-1; TRBD2 aligns across 10 bases. Germline V CDR1 and CDR2: MDHEN, SYDVKM. With V trimmed by 4 bases and J by 7 bases, 13 bases remained unmatched. The CDR3 has 17 residues. CDR3 sequence reads: CASSSLVAGGGKNEQFF. The CDR3 DNA follows: TGTGCCAGCAGTTCGTTAGTAGCGGGAGGCGGGAAGAATGAGCAGTTCTTC.

This clone appeared once. The V call is TRBV6-6, the J call TRBJ1-1; unclear D gene. V shed 2 bases and J shed 4 bases, with 5 bases lying between them. CDR3 length: 12 residues. CDR1 and CDR2 from the germline V gene are MNHNY and SVGAGI (reference sequence). For the CDR3, the DNA is TGTGCCAGCAGTTACGGTCCCACTGAAGCTTTCTTT. It translates to CASSYGPTEAFF.

Only one count was recorded for this clone. This rearrangement joins TRBV19 to TRBJ1-1; the D is unclear. Deletions cut 9 bases from V and 0 bases from J, with 8 bases between. Looked up from germline, CDR1 is LNHDA and CDR2 is SQIVND (reference sequence). The CDR3 extends over 12 amino acids. The CDR3 DNA follows: TGTGCCAGCAAACAGCTGAACACTGAAGCTTTCTTT. Translating it yields CASKQLNTEAFF. The variable domain in full, completed from reference TRBV19 and TRBJ1-1, reads DGGITQSPKYLFRKEGQNVTLSCEQNLNHDAMYWYRQDPGQGLRLIYYSQIVNDFQKGDIAEGYSVSREKKESFPLTVTSAQKNPTAFYLCASKQLNTEAFFGQGTRLTVV.

The chain couples TRBV27 to TRBJ1-1; no reliable D call. Germline V gives CDR1 MNHEY, CDR2 SMNVEV (reference sequence). V was shortened by 11 bases and J by 1 base, with 5 bases between the two germline ends. CDR3 length equals 10 residues. The CDR3 region is CACGNTEAFF. The CDR3 DNA follows: TGTGCCTGCGGGAACACTGAAGCTTTCTTT.

The chain couples TRBV11-2 to TRBJ2-3; a weak D match, TRBD2 (5 bases). The length of the CDR3 is 15 residues. Germline V gene sequence: CDR1 SGHAT, CDR2 FQNNGV. V dropped 5 bases and J dropped 4 bases, with 16 bases sitting between them. The CDR3 nucleotides are TGTGCCAGCAGCACCGGGATGCGCTCTCCAGATACGCAGTATTTT. This encodes CASSTGMRSPDTQYF.

In its sample, this clone ranks as medium-sized (0.01 to 0.1%). The rearrangement links TRBV6-2 or TRBV6-3 to TRBJ1-1; 8 bases line up with TRBD1. Trimming took 4 bases from V and 3 from J; bases not matched to a gene: 10. The CDR3 totals 16 residues. CDR1 and CDR2 (germline): MNHEY, SVGEGT. CDR3 nucleotide sequence: TGTGCCAGCAGTTCCAAGACAGGGGTGGTGCACACTGAAGCTTTCTTT. Its translation is CASSSKTGVVHTEAFF.

The chain joins TRBV5-4 to TRBJ2-3, with D hard to call. Germline V gives CDR1 SGHNT, CDR2 YYREEE (reference sequence). V shed 0 bases and J shed 3 bases, with 11 bases lying between them. There are 15 residues in the CDR3. CDR3 loop: CASSLDGSVTDTQYF. CDR3 coding DNA: TGTGCCAGCAGCTTGGATGGGTCCGTGACAGATACGCAGTATTTT. The full variable domain, in which reference TRBV5-4 and TRBJ2-3 provide the parts outside the CDR3, is ETGVTQSPTHLIKTRGQQVTLRCSSQSGHNTVSWYQQALGQGPQFIFQYYREEENGRGNFPPRFSGLQFPNYSSELNVNALELDDSALYLCASSLDGSVTDTQYFGPGTRLTVL.

This clone was recorded only once. The V and J genes are TRBV4-1 and TRBJ1-1; D gene unclear. CDR3 size: 15 residues. From germline, CDR1 is MGHRA and CDR2 YSYEKL. V shed 4 bases and J shed 1 base, with 13 bases lying between them. The CDR3 protein is CASSLIAASNTEAFF. The CDR3 DNA sequence: TGCGCCAGCAGCCTAATTGCGGCCTCGAACACTGAAGCTTTCTTT.